These T cell receptor beta chains were read from a single sample in a study of blood T cell repertoires in COVID-19. TCRdb's copy holds only in-frame clones and misses some; the assay was immunoSEQ multiplex PCR. This table has about 250,000 clones, approximately 91% appearing once. Sequencing was performed on peripheral blood. The source of these receptors is a woman in her forties who had recovered from COVID-19. Each CDR3 is given with its conserved first and last residue. A D gene is named only where the DNA matches it firmly. Expanded clones are given a class, and other clones once, few, many or no size at all.

j_gene,d_gene,abundance,v_gene,CDR3aa,CDR3nt
TRBJ1-3,NA,NA,TRBV18,CASSPRDKNSGNTIYF,TGTGCCAGCTCACCTAGGGACAAAAACTCTGGAAACACCATATATTTT
TRBJ2-4,TRBD2,NA,TRBV7-2,CASSASPSGGSGNIQYF,TGTGCCAGCAGCGCCTCCCCTAGCGGGGGCTCAGGAAACATTCAGTACTTC
TRBJ1-1,NA,NA,TRBV7-9,CASSYLEVRGGVLTEAFF,TGTGCCAGCAGCTACTTAGAGGTCAGGGGAGGGGTCCTCACTGAAGCTTTCTTT
TRBJ1-2,TRBD1,NA,TRBV7-2,CASSPPGQLYGYTF,TGTGCCAGCAGCCCGCCGGGACAGCTCTATGGCTACACCTTC
TRBJ2-2,NA,NA,TRBV28,CASLFNPGLLTGELFF,TGTGCCAGCCTTTTCAACCCGGGACTTCTCACCGGGGAGCTGTTTTTT
TRBJ2-7,TRBD1,few,TRBV5-8,CASSFTGKTGTYF,TGTGCCAGCAGCTTTACAGGAAAGACAGGGACGTACTTC
TRBJ2-2,NA,once,TRBV6-4,CASSDSGGTGELFF,TGTGCCAGCAGTGACTCGGGGGGCACCGGGGAGCTGTTTTTT
TRBJ1-6,NA,NA,TRBV3-1/TRBV3-2,CASSQAREVNSPLHF,TGTGCCAGCAGCCAAGCTAGGGAGGTGAATTCACCCCTCCACTTT
TRBJ2-7,NA,NA,TRBV5-6,CASSYRYDEQYF,TGTGCCAGCAGCTACAGGTATGACGAGCAGTACTTC
TRBJ2-2,NA,NA,TRBV21-1,CASSKVRGTNTGELFF,TGTGCCAGCAGCAAAGTTCGGGGGACGAACACCGGGGAGCTGTTTTTT
TRBJ2-3,NA,NA,TRBV18,CASSSSADTDTQYF,TGTGCCAGCTCCTCATCGGCGGACACAGATACGCAGTATTTT
TRBJ2-2,TRBD1,NA,TRBV4-2,CASSPGTADTGELFF,TGTGCCAGCAGCCCTGGGACAGCAGACACCGGGGAGCTGTTTTTT
TRBJ2-1,TRBD2,NA,TRBV2,CASSGGTSGRYNEQFF,TGTGCCAGCAGTGGCGGGACTAGCGGGAGATACAATGAGCAGTTCTTC
TRBJ2-1,NA,NA,TRBV15,CATSSIPISYNEQFF,TGTGCCACCAGCAGCATCCCTATATCCTACAATGAGCAGTTCTTC
TRBJ1-6,TRBD1,NA,TRBV5-6,CASSPRTGKNSPLHF,TGTGCCAGCAGCCCCCGGACAGGGAAAAATTCACCCCTCCACTTT
TRBJ2-1,TRBD1,NA,TRBV27,CASSQGQYNEQFF,TGTGCCAGCAGCCAGGGACAGTACAATGAGCAGTTCTTC
TRBJ1-2,NA,NA,TRBV2,CASSEGSGPYGYTF,TGTGCCAGCAGTGAAGGGTCAGGCCCTTATGGCTACACCTTC
TRBJ2-7,TRBD1,NA,TRBV10-1,CASSEPSRTGYEQYF,TGCGCCAGCAGTGAGCCGTCCCGGACAGGCTACGAGCAGTACTTC
TRBJ2-5,TRBD2,NA,TRBV7-6,CASSDSGGLQETQYF,TGTGCCAGCAGTGATAGCGGGGGCCTTCAAGAGACCCAGTACTTC
TRBJ1-2,NA,NA,TRBV7-3,CASSLTRDSTNYGYTF,TGTGCCAGCAGCTTAACCCGGGACTCTACTAACTATGGCTACACCTTC
TRBJ2-3,TRBD1,NA,TRBV19,CASSATDRGRRDTQYF,TGTGCCAGTAGTGCCACCGACAGGGGGCGTAGAGATACGCAGTATTTT
TRBJ2-1,TRBD2,NA,TRBV7-9,CASSLTSGGNEQFF,TGTGCCAGCAGCTTAACTAGCGGGGGCAATGAGCAGTTCTTC
TRBJ1-1,NA,NA,TRBV4-1,CASSVLGGTTEAFF,TGCGCCAGCAGCGTACTCGGCGGCACCACTGAAGCTTTCTTT
TRBJ1-6,NA,NA,TRBV2,CASSGGLSPLHF,TGTGCCAGCAGTGGGGGACTATCACCCCTCCACTTT
TRBJ2-7,TRBD1,NA,TRBV6-2/TRBV6-3,CASSYDRGHEQYF,TGTGCCAGCAGTTACGACAGGGGGCACGAGCAGTACTTC
TRBJ2-6,TRBD1,NA,TRBV18,CASSNPGGSGANVLTF,TGTGCCAGCTCCAACCCAGGGGGCTCTGGGGCCAACGTCCTGACTTTC
TRBJ2-1,TRBD2,few,TRBV4-2,CASSPGGLAGLGWDEQFF,TGTGCCAGCAGCCCGGGCGGACTAGCGGGTCTCGGGTGGGATGAGCAGTTCTTC
TRBJ1-2,NA,NA,TRBV10-3,CAISGHTSNYGYTF,TGTGCCATCAGTGGTCACACCTCGAACTATGGCTACACCTTC
TRBJ2-7,TRBD2,NA,TRBV20-1,CSAERGYEQYF,TGCAGTGCTGAGCGGGGATACGAGCAGTACTTC
TRBJ2-3,TRBD2,NA,TRBV19,CASRHSGRTDTQYF,TGTGCCAGTAGGCATAGCGGGAGGACAGATACGCAGTATTTT
TRBJ2-7,TRBD2,NA,TRBV4-2,CASSQGAGGSYEQYF,TGTGCCAGCAGCCAAGGGGCGGGAGGCTCCTACGAGCAGTACTTC
TRBJ1-2,NA,NA,TRBV3-1/TRBV3-2,CASSHTGSYYGYTF,TGTGCCAGCAGCCATACCGGGTCTTACTATGGCTACACCTTC
TRBJ2-7,NA,NA,TRBV5-6,CASSLGSSYEQYF,TGTGCCAGCAGCTTGGGCAGCTCCTACGAGCAGTACTTC
TRBJ2-7,NA,NA,TRBV19,CASSMLFGDTYEQYF,TGTGCCAGTAGTATGCTTTTTGGCGACACCTACGAGCAGTACTTC
TRBJ2-1,TRBD1,NA,TRBV7-9,CASSLPLTGQGHEQFF,TGTGCCAGCAGCCTACCTCTAACCGGACAGGGCCATGAGCAGTTCTTC
TRBJ2-7,NA,NA,TRBV12-3/TRBV12-4,CASSLARYEQYF,TGTGCCAGCAGTTTGGCCCGCTACGAGCAGTACTTC
TRBJ2-1,NA,NA,TRBV19,CASSPFTGISNDEQFF,TGTGCCAGTAGTCCATTCACAGGGATTAGTAACGATGAGCAGTTCTTC
TRBJ2-2,TRBD2,NA,TRBV7-2,CASTRGGLISGELFF,TGTGCCAGCACTCGGGGGGGCCTGATTTCTGGGGAGCTGTTTTTT
TRBJ2-6,NA,NA,TRBV15,CATSNEGRSGANVLTF,TGTGCCACCAGCAACGAGGGCCGGTCTGGGGCCAACGTCCTGACTTTC
TRBJ1-2,NA,NA,TRBV4-3,CASSQGREGYGYTF,TGCGCCAGCAGCCAAGGCAGGGAAGGCTATGGCTACACCTTC
TRBJ1-2,TRBD1,NA,TRBV7-9,CASSPRQGRNYGYTF,TGTGCCAGCAGCCCGCGACAGGGAAGGAACTATGGCTACACCTTC
TRBJ1-2,TRBD1,NA,TRBV9,CASSPRDRGEYGYTF,TGTGCCAGCAGCCCGAGGGACAGGGGGGAATATGGCTACACCTTC
TRBJ2-4,TRBD2,NA,TRBV6-2/TRBV6-3,CASSYFGTSVKNIQYF,TGTGCCAGCAGTTACTTCGGGACTAGCGTAAAAAACATTCAGTACTTC
TRBJ1-5,NA,NA,TRBV28,CASSFTGMGNQPQHF,TGTGCCAGCAGTTTCACAGGAATGGGCAATCAGCCCCAGCATTTT
TRBJ1-3,TRBD1,NA,TRBV7-2,CASSGDRAGNTIYF,TGTGCCAGCAGTGGGGACAGGGCTGGAAACACCATATATTTT
TRBJ2-1,NA,NA,TRBV7-9,CASSLRVTQGNEQFF,TGTGCCAGCAGCTTACGAGTCACGCAGGGCAATGAGCAGTTCTTC
TRBJ2-3,NA,NA,TRBV13,CASSLMYGAGPGEDTQYF,TGTGCCAGCAGCTTAATGTACGGGGCAGGGCCGGGGGAAGATACGCAGTATTTT
TRBJ1-6,TRBD1,NA,TRBV28,CASNPTGGNSPLHF,TGTGCCAGCAACCCGACAGGGGGGAATTCACCCCTCCACTTT
TRBJ2-2,NA,many,TRBV6-1,CASSEGGDTGELFF,TGTGCCAGCAGTGAAGGGGGGGACACCGGGGAGCTGTTTTTT
TRBJ1-4,NA,NA,TRBV6-5,CASREVGGLVEKLFF,TGTGCCAGCAGAGAGGTGGGAGGTCTCGTTGAAAAACTGTTTTTT
TRBJ1-5,TRBD1,few,TRBV6-5,CASSRQGESNQPQHF,TGTGCCAGCAGTCGCCAGGGGGAAAGCAATCAGCCCCAGCATTTT
TRBJ2-7,NA,NA,TRBV27,CASSLGRISYEQYF,TGTGCCAGCAGTTTAGGCCGTATCTCCTACGAGCAGTACTTC
TRBJ2-7,TRBD2,NA,TRBV2,CASSGLLGLADFDEQYF,TGTGCCAGCAGTGGTCTTTTGGGGCTAGCGGATTTTGACGAGCAGTACTTC
TRBJ1-6,TRBD1,NA,TRBV9,CASSASGTGTLNSPLHF,TGTGCCAGCAGCGCGTCCGGGACAGGGACATTAAATTCACCCCTCCACTTT
TRBJ2-2,NA,few,TRBV7-2,CASSLRGWTGELFF,TGTGCCAGCAGCTTAAGAGGGTGGACCGGGGAGCTGTTTTTT